The TCR beta chain described here comes from a study of T-cell memory formation after mild COVID-19. Looking at the study overall: Largely, TCR clusters stayed within a single donor.

TCRdb passed the 5' RACE reads through MiXCR, listing each CDR3 protein once. The data hold 290,000 or so distinct CDR3 sequences, with approximately 20% observed a single time. This clonotype was seen a few times. Its specificity is unknown. The junction departs from germline at one end; a sequencing error may be responsible. The CDR3 loop spans 12 amino acids. Overall study findings and caveats: In pre-infection memory, a portion of responding clones appeared, which suggested that cross-reactive memory joined. Among CD4+ contracting clones, most were CM and EM, and CD8+ ones EMRA. Day 15 to 85 contracting clones showed balanced CD4/CD8; later expanders leaned CD4+.

The receptor comes from a man aged 18 to 30 who had mild COVID-19 (a few samples of this study predate the infection). Cell type and time point are not known. This chain links TRBV12-3 or TRBV12-4 with TRBJ1-1; TRBD1 is a possible D gene (6 bases). Material for sequencing was PBMCs or a T cell subset sorted from them (not recorded which). CDR3 sequence (DNA): TGTGCCAGCAGTTTCGGGACAACTGAGAAGATTTTT. Encoded protein: CASSFGTTEKIF.